What follows is one T cell receptor beta chain and its context. The clone's antigen remains unknown. No base quality values were provided; no much bigger clone lies one nucleotide off. Inclusive of the bounding cysteine and phenylalanine, the CDR3 is 16 residues long. The read is trimmed to its CDR3 DNA, 48 bases read in frame from base 1. V and J lose 5 bases and 0 bases, and a span of 17 bases separates them. CDR1 and CDR2, per the germline V gene (reference sequence), are LNHDA and SQIVND. The time point label, read with the paper, signifies: baseline before first vaccination. Samples from vaccinated people were obtained from the UK trials COV001 and COV002, which included a single-blind randomized controlled phase 2/3 trial of AZD1222 (ChAdOx1 nCoV-19) in healthy adults. Trial participant PBMC samples were collected at day 0 and day 28 after the second dose for TCRbeta chain sequencing. This record belongs to a study of T cell responses to AZD1222 COVID-19 vaccine (dated by TCRdb to the early 2020s). In the study overall: Because spike-specific TCR depth and breadth did not differ between the two schedules, AZD1222 recipients who got a second dose at roughly 4 weeks were pooled with those who got a second dose at roughly 12 weeks. A total of roughly 240 trial participants underwent TCR sequencing, of whom 200 to 220 received two doses of AZD1222 and 26 received two doses of the MenACWY control vaccine. Trial participants were enrolled by age into subgroups of 18-55, 56-69 and 70-plus years, and around 150, 29 and 61 TCR-sequenced participants, respectively, were included in these subgroups. Study-level results and caveats: The whole spike protein was spanned by vaccine-associated CD4 TCRs, and dominant responses were seen in regions 160-218 and 743-854. The 56-69-year group was small, and its depth increase did not reach significance, likely because of low power. After two AZD1222 doses, both the breadth and the depth of spike-specific TCRs were significantly higher than at day 0 and than in MenACWY recipients. Because no day 14 peak-response samples were available, the repertoires could be characterized only after the peak T cell response. Most participants were white British and females outnumbered males, and the authors suggested that clonal diversity may have been underestimated. Conclusions about previously exposed vaccinees are limited, since just six AZD1222 recipients were seropositive for SARS-CoV-2 at baseline. Reportedly, close to half of the unique spike-specific TCRs recognized epitopes lying outside the regions that are mutated in the B.1.351 and B.1.1.7 variants.

The CDR3 regions of human TCRbeta chains were analyzed by immunosequencing. In the source study's methods: TCRs in the repertoires were matched against a reference library of SARS-CoV-2-specific TCRs that had been generated with the MIRA antigen-specificity platform. Breadth was defined as the fraction of unique TCRs that were SARS-CoV-2-associated. Depth was defined as the fraction of total T cells that were SARS-CoV-2-associated. Using the MIRA data, each spike-specific TCR was mapped to the spike region that the TCR reacts to and placed in a CD4 or CD8 class. Log10-transformed breadth and depth values were compared by one-way ANOVA with Sidak's multiple comparisons tests. The source is immuneACCESS, and TCRdb retained only in-frame sequences with V and J called. Part of the clones is not carried over; for the studies checked, unresolved V genes explain less than half of this, and the remainder is unexplained. V, J and clone size are those of that table, while D and trimming were read from the DNA. Counted in this sample were around 52,000 clones; about 86% of them appeared once. The ten largest clones add up to over 15% of the sample.

The TCR comes from an adult in good health. The chain is made from TRBV19 and TRBJ2-7; the D segment might be TRBD1 or TRBD2, since each matches 5 bases. Source: peripheral blood, taken on day 0 of AZD1222 vaccination. The CDR3 protein is CASSLAGTESSYEQYF. DNA sequence: TGTGCCAGTAGTCTAGCCGGGACGGAAAGCTCCTACGAGCAGTACTTC.